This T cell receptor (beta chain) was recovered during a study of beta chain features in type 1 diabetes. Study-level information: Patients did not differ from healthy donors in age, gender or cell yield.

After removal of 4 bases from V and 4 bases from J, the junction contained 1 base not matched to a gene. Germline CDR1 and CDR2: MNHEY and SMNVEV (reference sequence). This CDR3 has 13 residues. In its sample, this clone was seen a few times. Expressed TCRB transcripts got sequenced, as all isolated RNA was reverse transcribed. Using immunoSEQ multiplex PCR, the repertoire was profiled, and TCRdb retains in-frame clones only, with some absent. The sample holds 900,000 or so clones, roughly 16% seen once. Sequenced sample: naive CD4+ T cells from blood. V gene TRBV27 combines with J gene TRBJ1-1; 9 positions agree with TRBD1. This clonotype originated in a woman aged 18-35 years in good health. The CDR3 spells CASSWGQGTEAFF. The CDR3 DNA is TGTGCCAGCAGTTGGGGACAGGGCACTGAAGCTTTCTTT.